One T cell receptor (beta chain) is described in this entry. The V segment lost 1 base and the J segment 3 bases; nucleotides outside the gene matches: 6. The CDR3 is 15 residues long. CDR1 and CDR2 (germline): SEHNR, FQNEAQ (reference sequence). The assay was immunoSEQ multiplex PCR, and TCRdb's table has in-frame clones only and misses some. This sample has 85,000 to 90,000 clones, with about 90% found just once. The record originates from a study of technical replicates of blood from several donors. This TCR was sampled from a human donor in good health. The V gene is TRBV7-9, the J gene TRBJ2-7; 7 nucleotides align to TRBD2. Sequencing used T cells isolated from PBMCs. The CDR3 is CASSLEGSGFYEQYF. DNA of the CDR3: TGTGCCAGCAGCTTAGAGGGTAGCGGGTTCTACGAGCAGTACTTC.